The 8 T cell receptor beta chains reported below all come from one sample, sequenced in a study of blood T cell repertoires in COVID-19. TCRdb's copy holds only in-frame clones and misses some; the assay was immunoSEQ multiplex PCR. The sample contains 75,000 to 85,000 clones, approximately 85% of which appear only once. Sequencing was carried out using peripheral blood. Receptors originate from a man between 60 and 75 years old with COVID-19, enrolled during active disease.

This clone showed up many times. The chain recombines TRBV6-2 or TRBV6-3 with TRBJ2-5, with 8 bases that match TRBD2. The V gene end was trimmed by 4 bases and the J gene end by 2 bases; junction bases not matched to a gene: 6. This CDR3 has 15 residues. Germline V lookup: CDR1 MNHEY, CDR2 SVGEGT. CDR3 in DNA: TGTGCCAGCAGTTTTAGCGGGAATTCTCAAGAGACCCAGTACTTC. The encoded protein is CASSFSGNSQETQYF.

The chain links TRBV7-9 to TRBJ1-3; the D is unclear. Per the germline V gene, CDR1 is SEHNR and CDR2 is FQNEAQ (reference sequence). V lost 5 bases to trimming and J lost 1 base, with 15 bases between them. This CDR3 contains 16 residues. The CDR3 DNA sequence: TGTGCCAGCAGCCCTCTAGTTCGGGGTTCTGGAAACACCATATATTTT. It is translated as CASSPLVRGSGNTIYF.

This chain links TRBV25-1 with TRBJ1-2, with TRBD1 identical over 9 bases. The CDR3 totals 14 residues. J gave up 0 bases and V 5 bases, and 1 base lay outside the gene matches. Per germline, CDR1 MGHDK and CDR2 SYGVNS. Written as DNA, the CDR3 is TGTGCCAGCAGTCGACAGGGGGCTAACTATGGCTACACCTTC. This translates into CASSRQGANYGYTF.

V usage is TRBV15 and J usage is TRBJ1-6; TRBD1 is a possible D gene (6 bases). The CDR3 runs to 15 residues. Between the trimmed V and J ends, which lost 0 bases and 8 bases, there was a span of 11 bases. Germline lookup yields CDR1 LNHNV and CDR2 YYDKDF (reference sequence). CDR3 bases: TGTGCCACCAGCAGAGATCCAGGGGCGGATTCACCCCTCCACTTT. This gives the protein CATSRDPGADSPLHF.

The CDR3 loop is CSVEGTDNYGYTF. CDR3 bases: TGCAGCGTTGAGGGCACCGATAACTATGGCTACACCTTC. This sequence joins TRBV29-1 and TRBJ1-2; D ambiguous. The germline V gene encodes CDR1 SQVTM and CDR2 ANQGSEA. The length of the CDR3 is 13 residues. V was pared by 3 bases and J by 1 base, with 9 bases between. Full variable domain (missing parts from reference TRBV29-1 and TRBJ1-2): SAVISQKPSRDICQRGTSLTIQCQVDSQVTMMFWYRQQPGQSLTLIATANQGSEATYESGFVIDKFPISRPNLTFSTLTVSNMSPEDSSIYLCSVEGTDNYGYTFGSGTRLTVV.

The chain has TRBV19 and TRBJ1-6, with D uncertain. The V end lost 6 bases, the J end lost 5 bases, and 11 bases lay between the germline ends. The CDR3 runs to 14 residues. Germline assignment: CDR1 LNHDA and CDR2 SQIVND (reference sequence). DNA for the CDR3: TGTGCCAGTAGACCGGACGGGGATAATTCACCCCTCCACTTT. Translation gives CASRPDGDNSPLHF.

For the CDR3, the DNA is TGCAGCGCCCCGTGGACAGTTAATGAAGCTTTCTTT. This gives the protein CSAPWTVNEAFF. This chain uses TRBV29-1 with TRBJ1-1, with a weak D call TRBD1 (6 bases). V was cut by 7 bases and J by 7 bases, with 16 bases left in between. The V gene's germline CDR1 is SQVTM and CDR2 ANQGSEA. The CDR3 loop spans 12 amino acids.

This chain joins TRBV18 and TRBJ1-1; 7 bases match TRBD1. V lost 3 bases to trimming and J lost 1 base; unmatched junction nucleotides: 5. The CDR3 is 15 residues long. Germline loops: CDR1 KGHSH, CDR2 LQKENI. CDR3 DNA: TGTGCCAGCTCACCGGCACAGGGGCAGAACACTGAAGCTTTCTTT. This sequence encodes CASSPAQGQNTEAFF.